Listed below are T cell receptor beta chains from one sample, sequenced in a study of T cells in Graves' hyperthyroidism and ophthalmopathy. TCRdb independently ran MiXCR on the multiplex PCR reads; one entry per CDR3 protein. The sample includes 400,000 to 600,000 distinct CDR3 sequences, around 21% of them seen just once. Sequencing was done on a sample of blood. The source is a man younger than 30 with Graves' hyperthyroidism. CDR3s include the opening cysteine and the closing phenylalanine or tryptophan. D genes are given only for firm matches. A row's size may be missing; if present it is once, few, many or a size class.

j_gene,v_gene,abundance,d_gene,CDR3aa,CDR3nt
TRBJ1-5,TRBV4-3,NA,NA,CASSQQNQPQHF,TGCGCCAGCAGCCAACAAAATCAGCCCCAGCATTTT
TRBJ1-5,TRBV20-1,many,NA,CSATDRRTNQPQHF,TGCAGTGCCACCGACAGGCGCACTAATCAGCCCCAGCATTTT
TRBJ2-7,TRBV7-9,many,NA,CASSRGTLSSYEQYF,TGTGCCAGCAGTCGGGGGACCCTGAGCTCCTACGAGCAGTACTTC
TRBJ1-5,TRBV7-2,NA,TRBD1,CASSLAKGANQPQHF,TGTGCCAGCAGCTTAGCGAAGGGGGCTAACCAGCCCCAGCATTTT
TRBJ2-7,TRBV24-1,few,NA,CATSDHTQDEQYF,TGTGCCACCAGTGATCACACCCAGGACGAGCAGTACTTC
TRBJ2-7,TRBV19,few,NA,CASSMNVGQYEQYF,TGTGCCAGTAGTATGAACGTCGGACAGTACGAGCAGTACTTC
TRBJ2-5,TRBV7-9,many,TRBD2,CASSLAAGGQETQYF,TGTGCCAGCAGCTTAGCGGCGGGGGGGCAAGAGACCCAGTACTTC
TRBJ2-2,TRBV20-1,many,NA,CSARDYTGGELFF,TGCAGTGCTAGAGATTATACCGGCGGGGAGCTGTTTTTT
TRBJ1-1,TRBV11-2,many,NA,CASRDPSLGGTEAFF,TGTGCCAGCAGAGACCCCTCCCTGGGAGGTACTGAAGCTTTCTTT
TRBJ2-6,TRBV24-1,few,TRBD2,CATSDSTSGGSSGANVLTF,TGTGCCACCAGTGATTCGACTAGCGGGGGTAGCTCTGGGGCCAACGTCCTGACTTTC
TRBJ2-2,TRBV30,NA,NA,CAWSTGQNTGELFF,TGTGCCTGGAGTACGGGACAGAACACCGGGGAGCTGTTTTTT
TRBJ2-7,TRBV6-1,few,TRBD2,CASTPTQGGHPYEQYF,TGTGCCAGCACCCCAACGCAGGGAGGGCACCCCTACGAGCAGTACTTC
TRBJ1-2,TRBV11-2,few,TRBD1,CASSSPQGADGYTF,TGTGCCAGCAGCTCGCCCCAGGGGGCTGATGGCTACACCTTC
TRBJ2-5,TRBV28,NA,TRBD2,CASSFGLAGGEEETQYF,TGTGCCAGCAGTTTCGGGCTAGCGGGAGGGGAGGAAGAGACCCAGTACTTC
TRBJ1-1,TRBV20-1,once,TRBD1,CSASPRGTEAFF,TGCAGTGCGTCTCCCAGGGGGACTGAAGCTTTCTTT
TRBJ1-1,TRBV19,NA,NA,CASSMGGETEAFF,TGTGCCAGTAGTATGGGAGGGGAGACTGAAGCTTTCTTT
TRBJ1-1,TRBV11-2,few,NA,CASSQLLTGFGTEAFF,TGTGCCAGCAGTCAACTCCTGACGGGGTTTGGCACTGAAGCTTTCTTT
TRBJ2-5,TRBV7-9,NA,TRBD1,CASSLGRTGPQETQYF,TGTGCCAGCAGCTTAGGTCGGACAGGGCCCCAAGAGACCCAGTACTTC
TRBJ1-1,TRBV4-1,NA,NA,CASRRPGGKNTEAFF,TGCGCCAGCAGGCGACCGGGAGGCAAGAACACTGAAGCTTTCTTT
TRBJ2-7,TRBV9,NA,NA,CVSSVTGNSYEQYF,TGTGTCAGCAGCGTTACAGGGAACTCCTACGAGCAGTACTTC
TRBJ2-3,TRBV2,few,NA,CASSEFAGTSTDTQYF,TGTGCCAGCAGTGAATTTGCGGGGACAAGCACAGATACGCAGTATTTT
TRBJ2-7,TRBV28,many,TRBD2,CASAQGGLATHEQYF,TGTGCCAGCGCCCAAGGGGGACTAGCGACGCACGAGCAGTACTTC
TRBJ1-6,TRBV25-1,few,NA,CASSEPGRMPLHF,TGTGCCAGCAGTGAACCAGGCCGAATGCCCCTCCACTTT
TRBJ2-4,TRBV20-1,NA,TRBD1,CSASSPSDREWWENIQYF,TGCAGTGCTAGTAGCCCCTCCGACAGGGAATGGTGGGAAAACATTCAGTACTTC
TRBJ2-2,TRBV12-3/TRBV12-4,few,TRBD2,CASSLPGLAGDKGTGELFF,TGTGCCAGCAGTTTACCGGGACTAGCGGGAGATAAGGGCACCGGGGAGCTGTTTTTT
TRBJ2-7,TRBV28,many,TRBD1,CASTHHRGISYEQYF,TGTGCCAGCACCCACCACAGGGGCATTTCCTACGAGCAGTACTTC
TRBJ2-6,TRBV19,NA,TRBD2,CASTTPGGARGANVLTF,TGTGCCAGTACTACCCCCGGGGGGGCGAGGGGGGCCAACGTCCTGACTTTC
TRBJ1-2,TRBV6-5,NA,NA,CASKFGTTNYGYTF,TGTGCCAGCAAGTTTGGGACAACTAACTATGGCTACACCTTC
TRBJ1-5,TRBV5-1,many,NA,CASSLGFGTENQPQHF,TGCGCCAGCAGCTTGGGGTTTGGGACCGAAAATCAGCCCCAGCATTTT
TRBJ2-5,TRBV4-3,NA,NA,CASSQDPRQLQETQYF,TGCGCCAGCAGCCAAGATCCCCGACAGCTACAAGAGACCCAGTACTTC
TRBJ1-2,TRBV12-3/TRBV12-4,few,NA,CASSSLTGTYGYTF,TGTGCCAGCAGTTCATTAACCGGGACCTATGGCTACACCTTC
TRBJ2-2,TRBV7-2,many,NA,CASSPDRNTGELFF,TGTGCCAGCAGCCCCGACAGAAACACCGGGGAGCTGTTTTTT
TRBJ2-5,TRBV6-1,NA,TRBD1,CASWGQGAWETQYF,TGTGCCAGCTGGGGACAGGGGGCGTGGGAGACCCAGTACTTC
TRBJ1-5,TRBV6-2/TRBV6-3,NA,NA,CASIKDGKNQPQHF,TGTGCCAGCATTAAGGACGGAAAAAATCAGCCCCAGCATTTT
TRBJ2-7,TRBV2,few,NA,CASRPGSYEQYF,TGTGCCAGCAGGCCTGGGTCCTACGAGCAGTACTTC
TRBJ2-7,TRBV28,many,TRBD2,CASSWAGGSSYEQYF,TGTGCCAGCAGTTGGGCGGGGGGGAGCTCCTACGAGCAGTACTTC
TRBJ1-5,TRBV6-1,many,NA,CASRPVSNQPQHF,TGTGCCAGCAGACCTGTGTCCAATCAGCCCCAGCATTTT